This T cell receptor beta chain was observed in a study of blood T cell repertoires in COVID-19. How the authors handled the data: It was from reference gene primer amplification that nucleated cell counts were estimated. Profiled with immunoSEQ multiplex PCR; TCRdb holds only in-frame clones, not every one. V and J calls and clone size are given by that table; D and trimming were obtained from the DNA. The sample holds roughly 100,000 clones, about 90% seen once. J lost 7 bases, V lost 4 bases, and 6 bases had no gene match. The CDR3 spans 15 residues. Germline V gene lookup returns CDR1 SGHKS and CDR2 YYEKEE (reference sequence).

The chain uses TRBV5-5 and TRBJ2-2, with 11 bases matching TRBD1. Sample: peripheral blood. The receptor's source is a man aged 50 to 59 in a cohort sampled during active COVID-19. CDR3: CASSRGQGGIGELFF. CDR3 nucleotides: TGTGCCAGCAGCCGGGGACAGGGGGGCATCGGGGAGCTGTTTTTT.